The clone carrying this T cell receptor (beta chain) occurred a few times. The record originates from a study of blood T cell repertoires in COVID-19. Study at large: COVID-19 samples, acute and convalescent, were from the United States, Italy and Spain.

Per the original methods: Scientists estimated how many nucleated cells there were by amplifying reference gene primers. Assay: immunoSEQ multiplex PCR; the TCRdb copy retains only in-frame clones and omits some. V and J calls and clone size are as listed in that table; D and trimming were resolved from the DNA. There are 200,000 to 250,000 clones in the sample; about four fifths occur only once, and 4.8% lies in the top ten. Participant age was roughly 18 to 95 years, and participants resided in about two dozen US areas. The receptor's source is a woman aged 50 to 65 who had been exposed to COVID-19. Material: PBMCs or T cells enriched from blood (not recorded which).

DNA of the CDR3: TGCGCCAGCAGCGGCTCCGGACACCCATACAATGAGCAGTTCTTC. Encoded protein: CASSGSGHPYNEQFF. The V gene is TRBV5-1, the J gene TRBJ2-1, with D maybe TRBD1 (5 bases). There are 15 residues in the CDR3. Trimming stripped 4 bases from V and 4 bases from J, with 15 bases between. Germline V gene sequence: CDR1 SGHRS, CDR2 YFSETQ.